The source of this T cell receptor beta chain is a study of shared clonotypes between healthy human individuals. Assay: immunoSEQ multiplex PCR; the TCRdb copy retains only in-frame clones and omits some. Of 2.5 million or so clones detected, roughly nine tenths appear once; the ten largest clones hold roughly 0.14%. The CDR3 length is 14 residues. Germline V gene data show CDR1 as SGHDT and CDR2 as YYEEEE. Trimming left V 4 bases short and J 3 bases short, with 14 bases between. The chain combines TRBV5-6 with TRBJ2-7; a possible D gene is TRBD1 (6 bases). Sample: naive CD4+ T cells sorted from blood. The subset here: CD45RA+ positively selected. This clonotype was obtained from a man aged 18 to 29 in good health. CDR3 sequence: CASSLNRASYEQYF. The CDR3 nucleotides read TGTGCCAGCAGCCTAAACAGGGCCAGCTACGAGCAGTACTTC.